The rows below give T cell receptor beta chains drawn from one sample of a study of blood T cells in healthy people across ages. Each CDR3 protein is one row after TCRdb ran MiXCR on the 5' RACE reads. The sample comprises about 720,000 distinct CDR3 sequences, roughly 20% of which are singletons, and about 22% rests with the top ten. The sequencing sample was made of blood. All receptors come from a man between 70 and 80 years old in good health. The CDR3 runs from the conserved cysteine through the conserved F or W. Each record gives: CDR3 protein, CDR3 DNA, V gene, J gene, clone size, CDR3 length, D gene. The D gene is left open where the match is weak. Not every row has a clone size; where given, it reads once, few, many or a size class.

CDR3aa: CSVKRYNEQFF
CDR3nt: TGCAGTGTTAAGAGGTACAATGAGCAGTTCTTC
v_gene: TRBV20-1
j_gene: TRBJ2-1
abundance: few
len: 11
d_gene: -

CDR3aa: CASSAPGLQETQYF
CDR3nt: TGTGCCAGCAGCGCACCGGGACTCCAAGAGACCCAGTACTTC
v_gene: TRBV5-5
j_gene: TRBJ2-5
abundance: many
len: 14
d_gene: -

CDR3aa: CATGQGNNQPQHF
CDR3nt: TGTGCCACCGGACAGGGGAACAATCAGCCCCAGCATTTT
v_gene: TRBV2
j_gene: TRBJ1-5
abundance: -
len: 13
d_gene: TRBD1

CDR3aa: CASSYGGSGNTIYF
CDR3nt: TGTGCCAGCAGTTACGGGGGTTCTGGAAACACCATATATTTT
v_gene: TRBV6-6
j_gene: TRBJ1-3
abundance: few
len: 14
d_gene: -

CDR3aa: CASSRGPAREKLFF
CDR3nt: TGTGCCAGCAGTAGGGGGCCAGCGCGGGAAAAACTGTTTTTT
v_gene: TRBV7-6
j_gene: TRBJ1-4
abundance: -
len: 14
d_gene: TRBD1

CDR3aa: CASSGSSGTAYNEQFF
CDR3nt: TGTGCCAGCAGTGGGTCTAGCGGGACGGCCTACAATGAGCAGTTCTTC
v_gene: TRBV2
j_gene: TRBJ2-1
abundance: many
len: 16
d_gene: TRBD2

CDR3aa: CAWSRGLSTEAFF
CDR3nt: TGTGCCTGGTCGCGGGGATTGAGCACTGAAGCTTTCTTT
v_gene: TRBV30
j_gene: TRBJ1-1
abundance: -
len: 13
d_gene: -

CDR3aa: CASSYGTAQETQYF
CDR3nt: TGTGCCAGCAGTTACGGGACTGCACAAGAGACCCAGTACTTC
v_gene: TRBV7-9
j_gene: TRBJ2-5
abundance: many
len: 14
d_gene: -

CDR3aa: CASSRAGDGYTF
CDR3nt: TGTGCCAGCAGCCGAGCTGGGGATGGCTACACCTTC
v_gene: TRBV7-9
j_gene: TRBJ1-2
abundance: -
len: 12
d_gene: -

CDR3aa: CASSFLNQPQHF
CDR3nt: TGTGCCAGCAGCTTTTTGAATCAGCCCCAGCATTTT
v_gene: TRBV5-6
j_gene: TRBJ1-5
abundance: few
len: 12
d_gene: -

CDR3aa: CASSSGIQYF
CDR3nt: TGTGCCAGCAGTTCTGGCATTCAGTACTTC
v_gene: TRBV12-3/TRBV12-4
j_gene: TRBJ2-4
abundance: -
len: 10
d_gene: -

CDR3aa: CASRRLAGGGEQFF
CDR3nt: TGTGCCAGCAGGAGACTAGCGGGGGGGGGAGAGCAGTTCTTC
v_gene: TRBV27
j_gene: TRBJ2-1
abundance: few
len: 14
d_gene: TRBD2

CDR3aa: CASSLALTVNTGELFF
CDR3nt: TGTGCCAGCAGTTTAGCCCTGACAGTGAACACCGGGGAGCTGTTTTTT
v_gene: TRBV27
j_gene: TRBJ2-2
abundance: -
len: 16
d_gene: -

CDR3aa: CASRPGRAGQQYGYTF
CDR3nt: TGTGCCAGCAGACCAGGACGGGCGGGCCAACAATATGGCTACACCTTC
v_gene: TRBV4-2
j_gene: TRBJ1-2
abundance: many
len: 16
d_gene: -

CDR3aa: CASSLEGGSFDEQFF
CDR3nt: TGTGCCAGCAGTTTGGAGGGGGGATCTTTCGATGAGCAGTTCTTC
v_gene: TRBV6-2/TRBV6-3
j_gene: TRBJ2-1
abundance: few
len: 15
d_gene: -

CDR3aa: CASMSPSGGPGAIYF
CDR3nt: TGTGCCAGCATGTCCCCTTCGGGGGGGCCGGGGGCCATATATTTT
v_gene: TRBV6-5
j_gene: TRBJ1-3
abundance: few
len: 15
d_gene: -